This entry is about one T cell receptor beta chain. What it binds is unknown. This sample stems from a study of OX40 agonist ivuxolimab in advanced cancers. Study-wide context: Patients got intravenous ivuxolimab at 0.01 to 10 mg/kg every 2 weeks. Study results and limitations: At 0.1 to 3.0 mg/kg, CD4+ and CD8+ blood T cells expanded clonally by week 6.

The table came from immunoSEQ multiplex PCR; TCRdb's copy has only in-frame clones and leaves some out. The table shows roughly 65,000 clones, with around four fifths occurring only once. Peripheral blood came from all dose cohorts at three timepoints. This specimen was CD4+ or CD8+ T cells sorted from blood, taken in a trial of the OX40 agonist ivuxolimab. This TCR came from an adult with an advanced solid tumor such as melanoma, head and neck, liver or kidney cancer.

In nucleotides, the CDR3 is TGTGCCAACGGAGGACAGGGGGCCGGGGAGCTGTTTTTT. Protein product: CANGGQGAGELFF. The chain employs TRBV2 and TRBJ2-2; 10 bases agree with TRBD1. From germline, CDR1 is SNHLY and CDR2 FYNNEI. CDR3 length: 13 residues. V lost 10 bases and J lost 6; bases outside the gene matches: 5.